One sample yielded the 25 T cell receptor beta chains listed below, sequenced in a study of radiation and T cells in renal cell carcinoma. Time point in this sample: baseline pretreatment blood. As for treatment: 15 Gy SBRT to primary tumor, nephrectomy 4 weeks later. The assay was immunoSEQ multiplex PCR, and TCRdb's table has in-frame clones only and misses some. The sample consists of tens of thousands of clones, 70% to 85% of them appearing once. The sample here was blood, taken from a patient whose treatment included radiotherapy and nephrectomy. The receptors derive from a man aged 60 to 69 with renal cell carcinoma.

CDR3 residues: CASSGTLAENSYEQYF. The CDR3 nucleotides read TGTGCCAGCAGCGGAACGCTAGCGGAAAACTCCTACGAGCAGTACTTC. The chain links TRBV5-5 to TRBJ2-7; 7 bases are a match to TRBD2. The CDR3 length is 16 residues. Losses at the gene ends were 4 bases for V and 0 bases for J; bases not matched to a gene: 10. Germline loops: CDR1 SGHKS, CDR2 YYEKEE (reference sequence).

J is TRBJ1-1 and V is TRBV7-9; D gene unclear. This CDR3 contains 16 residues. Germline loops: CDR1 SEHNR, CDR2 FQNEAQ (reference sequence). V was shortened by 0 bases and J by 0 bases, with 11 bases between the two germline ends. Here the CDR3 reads CASSLAFGPLNTEAFF. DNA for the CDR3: TGTGCCAGCAGCTTAGCCTTTGGACCATTGAACACTGAAGCTTTCTTT.

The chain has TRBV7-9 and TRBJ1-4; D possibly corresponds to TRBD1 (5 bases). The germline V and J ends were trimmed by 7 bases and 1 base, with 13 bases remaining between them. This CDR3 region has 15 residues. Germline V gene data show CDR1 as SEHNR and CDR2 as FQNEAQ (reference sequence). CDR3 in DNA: TGTGCCAGCAACCCTACGGGGGTAACTAATGAAAAACTGTTTTTT. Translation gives CASNPTGVTNEKLFF. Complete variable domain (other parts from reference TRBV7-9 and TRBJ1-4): DTGVSQNPRHKITKRGQNVTFRCDPISEHNRLYWYRQTLGQGPEFLTYFQNEAQLEKSRLLSDRFSAERPKGSFSTLEIQRTEQGDSAMYLCASNPTGVTNEKLFFGSGTQLSVL.

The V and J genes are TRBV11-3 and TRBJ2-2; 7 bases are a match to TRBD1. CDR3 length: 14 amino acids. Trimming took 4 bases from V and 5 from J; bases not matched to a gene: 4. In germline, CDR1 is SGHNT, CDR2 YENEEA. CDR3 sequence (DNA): TGTGCCAGCAGCTCAGGGGGTGTGACCGGGGAGCTGTTTTTT. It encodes CASSSGGVTGELFF.

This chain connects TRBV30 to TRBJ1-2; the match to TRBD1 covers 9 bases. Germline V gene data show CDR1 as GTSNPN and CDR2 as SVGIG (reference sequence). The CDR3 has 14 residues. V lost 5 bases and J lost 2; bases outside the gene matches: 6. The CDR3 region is CAWSRDRENYGYTF. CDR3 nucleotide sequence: TGTGCCTGGTCCCGGGACAGGGAGAACTATGGCTACACCTTC.

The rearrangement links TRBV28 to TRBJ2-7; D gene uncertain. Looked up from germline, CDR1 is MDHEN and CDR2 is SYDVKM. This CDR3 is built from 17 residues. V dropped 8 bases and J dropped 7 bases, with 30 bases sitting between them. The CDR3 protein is CASRVSGKIYFGSEQYF. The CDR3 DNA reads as TGTGCCAGCCGGGTTTCCGGCAAAATATACTTCGGGTCTGAGCAGTACTTC.

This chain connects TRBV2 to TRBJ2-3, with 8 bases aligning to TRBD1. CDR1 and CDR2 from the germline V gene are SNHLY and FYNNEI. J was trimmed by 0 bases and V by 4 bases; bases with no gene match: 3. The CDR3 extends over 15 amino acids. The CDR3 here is CASSGGQASTDTQYF. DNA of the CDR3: TGTGCCAGCAGTGGGGGACAGGCGAGCACAGATACGCAGTATTTT.

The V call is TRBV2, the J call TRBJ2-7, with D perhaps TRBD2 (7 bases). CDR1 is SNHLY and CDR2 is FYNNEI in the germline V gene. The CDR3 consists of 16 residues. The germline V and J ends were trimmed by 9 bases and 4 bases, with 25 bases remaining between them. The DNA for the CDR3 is TGTGCCAGTGTGGCTAGCGAGAAGGGGGGGAGGTACGAGCAGTACTTC. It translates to CASVASEKGGRYEQYF.

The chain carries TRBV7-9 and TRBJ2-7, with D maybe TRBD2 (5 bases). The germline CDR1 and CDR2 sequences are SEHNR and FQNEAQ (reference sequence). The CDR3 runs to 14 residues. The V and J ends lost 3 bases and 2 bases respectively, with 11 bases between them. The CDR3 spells CASSFPGVAYEQYF. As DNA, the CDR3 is TGTGCCAGCAGCTTCCCCGGGGTGGCCTACGAGCAGTACTTC.

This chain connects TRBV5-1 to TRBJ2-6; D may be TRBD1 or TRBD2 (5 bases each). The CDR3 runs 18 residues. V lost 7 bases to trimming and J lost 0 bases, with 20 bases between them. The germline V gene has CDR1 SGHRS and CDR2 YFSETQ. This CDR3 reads CASRPPRDGSSGANVLTF. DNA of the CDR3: TGCGCCAGCCGCCCACCCCGGGACGGCTCCTCTGGGGCCAACGTCCTGACTTTC.

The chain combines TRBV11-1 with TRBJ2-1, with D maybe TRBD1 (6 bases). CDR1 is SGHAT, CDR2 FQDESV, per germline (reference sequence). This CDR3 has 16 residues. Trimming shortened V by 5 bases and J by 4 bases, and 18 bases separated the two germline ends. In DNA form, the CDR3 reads TGTGCCAGCAGCCCCCTGGGCGCCCAGGGGTACAATGAGCAGTTCTTC. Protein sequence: CASSPLGAQGYNEQFF. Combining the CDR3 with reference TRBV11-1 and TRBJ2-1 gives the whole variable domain EAEVAQSPRYKITEKSQAVAFWCDPISGHATLYWYRQILGQGPELLVQFQDESVVDDSQLPKDRFSAERLKGVDSTLKIQPAELGDSAMYLCASSPLGAQGYNEQFFGPGTRLTVL.

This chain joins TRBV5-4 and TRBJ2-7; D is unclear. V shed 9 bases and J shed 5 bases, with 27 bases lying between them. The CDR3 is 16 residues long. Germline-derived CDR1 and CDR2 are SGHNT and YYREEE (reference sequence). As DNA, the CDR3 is TGTGCCACCAGGCCTTTAATCGGGCCGCCGCCCCACGAGCAGTACTTC. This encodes CATRPLIGPPPHEQYF. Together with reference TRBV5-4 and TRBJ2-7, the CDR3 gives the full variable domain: ETGVTQSPTHLIKTRGQQVTLRCSSQSGHNTVSWYQQALGQGPQFIFQYYREEENGRGNFPPRFSGLQFPNYSSELNVNALELDDSALYLCATRPLIGPPPHEQYFGPGTRLTVT.

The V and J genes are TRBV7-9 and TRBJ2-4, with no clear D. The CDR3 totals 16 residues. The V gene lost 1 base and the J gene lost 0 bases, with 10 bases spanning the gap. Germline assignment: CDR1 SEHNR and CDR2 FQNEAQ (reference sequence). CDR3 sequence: CASSLGWTQAKNIQYF. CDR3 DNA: TGTGCCAGCAGCTTAGGTTGGACGCAAGCCAAAAACATTCAGTACTTC.

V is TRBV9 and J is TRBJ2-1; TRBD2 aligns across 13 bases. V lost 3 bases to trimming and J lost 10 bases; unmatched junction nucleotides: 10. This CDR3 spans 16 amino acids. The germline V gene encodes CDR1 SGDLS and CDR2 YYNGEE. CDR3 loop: CASSASGTSGAGEQFF. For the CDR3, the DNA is TGTGCCAGCAGCGCCTCCGGGACTAGCGGGGCAGGGGAGCAGTTCTTC.

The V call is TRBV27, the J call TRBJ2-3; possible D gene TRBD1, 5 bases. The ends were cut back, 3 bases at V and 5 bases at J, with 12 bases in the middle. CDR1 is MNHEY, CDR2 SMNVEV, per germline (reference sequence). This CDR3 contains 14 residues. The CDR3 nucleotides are TGTGCCAGCAGTTTTGATGGGGCTGGAGATACGCAGTATTTT. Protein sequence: CASSFDGAGDTQYF.

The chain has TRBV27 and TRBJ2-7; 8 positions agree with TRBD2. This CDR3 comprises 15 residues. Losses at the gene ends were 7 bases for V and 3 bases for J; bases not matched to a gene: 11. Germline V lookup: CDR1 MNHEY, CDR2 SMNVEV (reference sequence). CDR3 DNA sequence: TGTGCCAGCACCCTTAGCGGGAACCGAGTCTACGAGCAGTACTTC. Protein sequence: CASTLSGNRVYEQYF.

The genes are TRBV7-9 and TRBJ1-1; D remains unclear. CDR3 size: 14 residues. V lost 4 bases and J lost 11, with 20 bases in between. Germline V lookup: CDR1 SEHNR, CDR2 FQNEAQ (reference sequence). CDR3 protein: CASSSEGRLIGAFF. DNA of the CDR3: TGTGCCAGCAGCTCGGAAGGCCGGTTGATCGGGGCTTTCTTT.

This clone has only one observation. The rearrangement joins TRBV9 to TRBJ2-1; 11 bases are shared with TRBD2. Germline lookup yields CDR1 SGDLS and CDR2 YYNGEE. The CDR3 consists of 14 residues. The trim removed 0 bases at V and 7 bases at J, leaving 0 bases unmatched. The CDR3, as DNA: TGTGCCAGCAGCGTAGGGACTAGCGGGAATGAGCAGTTCTTC. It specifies CASSVGTSGNEQFF.

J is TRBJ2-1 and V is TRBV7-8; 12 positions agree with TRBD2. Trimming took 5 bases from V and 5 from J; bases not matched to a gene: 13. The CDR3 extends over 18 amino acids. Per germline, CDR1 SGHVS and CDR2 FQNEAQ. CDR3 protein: CASSPDPTSGRRNNEQFF. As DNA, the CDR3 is TGTGCCAGCAGCCCCGACCCGACTAGCGGGAGAAGGAACAATGAGCAGTTCTTC.

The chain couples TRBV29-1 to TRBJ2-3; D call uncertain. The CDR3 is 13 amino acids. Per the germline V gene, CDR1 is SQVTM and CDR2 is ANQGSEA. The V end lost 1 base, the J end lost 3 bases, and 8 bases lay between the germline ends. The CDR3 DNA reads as TGCAGCGTTGAAGTTCTGGGAACAGATACGCAGTATTTT. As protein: CSVEVLGTDTQYF.

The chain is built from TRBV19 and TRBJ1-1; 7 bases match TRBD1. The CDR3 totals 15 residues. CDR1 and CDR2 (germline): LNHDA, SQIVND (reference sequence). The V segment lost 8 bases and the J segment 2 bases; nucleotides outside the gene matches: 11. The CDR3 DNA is TGTGCCAGTTTAACTTGGAAGGGGGCAAACACTGAAGCTTTCTTT. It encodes CASLTWKGANTEAFF.

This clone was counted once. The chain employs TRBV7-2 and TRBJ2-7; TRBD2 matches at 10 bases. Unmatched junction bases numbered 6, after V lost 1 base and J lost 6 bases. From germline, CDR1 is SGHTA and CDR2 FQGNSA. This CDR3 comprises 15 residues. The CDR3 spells CASSLVASGSREQYF. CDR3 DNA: TGTGCCAGCAGCTTAGTAGCTAGCGGGAGTCGCGAGCAGTACTTC.

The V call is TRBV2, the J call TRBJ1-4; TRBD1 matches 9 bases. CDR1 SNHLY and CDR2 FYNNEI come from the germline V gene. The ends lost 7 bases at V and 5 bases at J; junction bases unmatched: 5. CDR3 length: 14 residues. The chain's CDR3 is CASNPDRGNEKLFF. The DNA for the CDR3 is TGTGCCAGCAACCCCGACAGGGGGAATGAAAAACTGTTTTTT.

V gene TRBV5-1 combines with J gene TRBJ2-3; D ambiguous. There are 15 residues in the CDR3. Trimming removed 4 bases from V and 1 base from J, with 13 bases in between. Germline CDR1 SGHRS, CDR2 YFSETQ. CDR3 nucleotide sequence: TGCGCCAGCAGCCCGGGCCATCGGGGCACAGATACGCAGTATTTT. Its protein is CASSPGHRGTDTQYF.

The CDR3 DNA reads TGTGCCAGCAGCCCCGTGGGCAGTATAAACTATGGCTACACCTTC. As protein: CASSPVGSINYGYTF. J is TRBJ1-2 and V is TRBV4-2; D unresolved. CDR3 length: 15 residues. V was pared by 4 bases and J by 2 bases, with 14 bases between. Germline-derived CDR1 and CDR2 are LGHNA and YNFKEQ.